These T cell receptor beta chains were read from a single sample in a study of T-cell memory formation after mild COVID-19. TCRdb itself ran the 5' RACE reads through MiXCR, one entry per CDR3 protein. The table includes 470,000 or so distinct CDR3 sequences, under 20% detected once. Material for sequencing was PBMCs or a T cell subset sorted from them (not recorded which). These receptor sequences come from a man aged 18 to 29 who had mild COVID-19 (a few samples of this study predate the infection). Cell type and time point are not known. CDR3s include the opening cysteine and the closing phenylalanine or tryptophan. The D gene is left open where the match is weak. Clone size is stated in some rows and not others, as once, few, many or a class when expanded.

16,-,TRBJ1-5,TRBD1,TRBV12-3/TRBV12-4,CASSSHHRGSNQPQHF,TGTGCCAGCAGTTCCCATCACAGGGGAAGCAATCAGCCCCAGCATTTT
16,few,TRBJ2-2,TRBD2,TRBV20-1,CSARGSGGPNTGELFF,TGCAGTGCTAGGGGTAGCGGGGGCCCGAACACCGGGGAGCTGTTTTTT
14,few,TRBJ1-2,TRBD1,TRBV7-9,CASGQGSGNYGYTF,TGTGCCAGCGGACAGGGGTCTGGAAACTATGGCTACACCTTC
15,-,TRBJ2-5,TRBD1,TRBV10-3,CAISEGGWLWETQYF,TGTGCCATCAGTGAAGGGGGCTGGCTATGGGAGACCCAGTACTTC
12,few,TRBJ1-1,-,TRBV27,CASSSINTEAFF,TGTGCCAGCAGTTCCATTAACACTGAAGCTTTCTTT
16,-,TRBJ1-3,TRBD1,TRBV7-2,CASSLVQGASGNTIYF,TGTGCCAGCAGCTTAGTACAGGGGGCATCTGGAAACACCATATATTTT
15,-,TRBJ2-1,-,TRBV7-6,CASSRRDLDYNEQFF,TGTGCCAGCAGCCGTAGGGACCTCGATTACAATGAGCAGTTCTTC
17,-,TRBJ2-4,TRBD1,TRBV6-2/TRBV6-3,CASSYGTGSLAKNIQYF,TGTGCCAGCAGTTACGGGACAGGGTCCCTAGCCAAAAACATTCAGTACTTC
15,few,TRBJ2-7,-,TRBV6-2/TRBV6-3,CASSTSPGHPSTAYF,TGTGCCAGCAGTACATCCCCGGGACACCCTAGCACCGCGTACTTC
14,-,TRBJ1-1,-,TRBV4-3,CASSQTRGWTEAFF,TGCGCCAGCAGCCAAACAAGAGGTTGGACTGAAGCTTTCTTT
15,few,TRBJ2-1,-,TRBV5-1,CASSLEAGFEDEQFF,TGCGCCAGCAGCTTGGAGGCCGGCTTTGAGGATGAGCAGTTCTTC
14,few,TRBJ2-1,-,TRBV5-4,CASSLWVADNEQFF,TGTGCCAGCAGCTTGTGGGTGGCAGACAATGAGCAGTTCTTC
14,-,TRBJ1-5,-,TRBV5-5,CASSLESSGGPQHF,TGTGCCAGCAGCTTGGAAAGCTCGGGAGGGCCCCAGCATTTT
12,few,TRBJ2-3,-,TRBV7-2,CASSPRFDTQYF,TGTGCCAGCAGCCCACGTTTCGATACGCAGTATTTT
16,few,TRBJ2-1,-,TRBV7-9,CASSPDGTIIYNEQFF,TGTGCCAGCAGCCCGGACGGGACCATAATCTACAATGAGCAGTTCTTC
16,-,TRBJ1-1,TRBD1,TRBV2,CASSETRQGWGTEAFF,TGTGCCAGCAGTGAAACAAGACAGGGATGGGGCACTGAAGCTTTCTTT
15,-,TRBJ2-7,-,TRBV6-5,CASSYSTWGSYEQYF,TGTGCCAGCAGTTACTCGACGTGGGGGTCCTACGAGCAGTACTTC
13,-,TRBJ1-5,-,TRBV19,CASSMGFNQPQHF,TGTGCCAGTAGTATGGGATTCAATCAGCCACAGCATTTT
14,-,TRBJ2-2,-,TRBV7-2,CASSLGHSTGELFF,TGTGCCAGCAGCTTGGGACATTCCACCGGGGAGCTGTTTTTT
15,-,TRBJ1-4,-,TRBV7-2,CASSNFRDVSEKLFF,TGTGCCAGCAGTAACTTTCGGGATGTCAGTGAAAAACTGTTTTTT
13,-,TRBJ1-3,-,TRBV7-9,CASREGLGNTIYF,TGTGCCAGCAGAGAGGGATTAGGAAACACCATATATTTT
15,few,TRBJ2-1,-,TRBV27,CASMALVGAYNEQFF,TGTGCCAGCATGGCTCTGGTGGGGGCCTACAATGAGCAGTTCTTC
14,few,TRBJ1-2,-,TRBV27,CASSRGGGGYGYTF,TGTGCCAGCAGTCGTGGGGGTGGGGGCTATGGCTACACCTTC
16,-,TRBJ2-2,-,TRBV7-9,CASSSPRTENTGELFF,TGTGCCAGCAGCTCCCCGAGGACCGAGAACACCGGGGAGCTGTTTTTT
18,-,TRBJ1-3,TRBD1,TRBV11-2,CASRGSIIGQASGNTIYF,TGTGCCAGCAGGGGTAGTATAATCGGACAGGCCTCTGGAAACACCATATATTTT
11,-,TRBJ1-6,-,TRBV27,CASSGGSPLHF,TGTGCCAGCAGCGGTGGGTCACCCCTCCACTTT
15,few,TRBJ2-7,TRBD1,TRBV4-1,CASSHSGTGYGEQYF,TGCGCCAGCAGTCATTCCGGGACAGGGTATGGCGAGCAGTACTTC
14,-,TRBJ1-6,-,TRBV12-3/TRBV12-4,CASSSGLLNSPLHF,TGTGCCAGCAGTTCGGGCCTTTTAAATTCACCCCTCCACTTT
14,-,TRBJ2-2,TRBD1,TRBV10-1,CASSGTGGTGELFF,TGCGCCAGCAGTGGGACAGGGGGCACCGGGGAGCTGTTTTTT
13,few,TRBJ2-4,-,TRBV27,CASSLKGSNIQYF,TGTGCCAGCAGTTTAAAAGGTTCGAACATTCAGTACTTC
14,-,TRBJ1-1,-,TRBV21-1,CASSKDRPNTEAFF,TGTGCCAGCAGCAAAGATAGACCGAACACTGAAGCTTTCTTT
14,few,TRBJ2-5,-,TRBV4-1,CASSQETGRETQYF,TGCGCCAGCAGCCAAGAGACAGGGAGGGAGACCCAGTACTTC
15,-,TRBJ2-7,TRBD2,TRBV6-2/TRBV6-3,CASSVLRGDSYEQYF,TGTGCCAGCAGTGTCCTCCGGGGGGACTCCTACGAGCAGTACTTC
14,many,TRBJ1-1,-,TRBV5-1,CASSFLGMNTEAFF,TGCGCCAGCAGCTTCTTGGGAATGAACACTGAAGCTTTCTTT
16,-,TRBJ2-5,-,TRBV10-3,CAISESSGGIPETQYF,TGTGCCATCAGTGAGAGCTCAGGGGGGATCCCTGAGACCCAGTACTTC
15,few,TRBJ1-1,-,TRBV27,CASSLGTAGNTEAFF,TGTGCCAGCAGTTTGGGAACGGCCGGGAACACTGAAGCTTTCTTT
12,-,TRBJ2-2,-,TRBV28,CASKTGSRELFF,TGTGCCAGCAAAACAGGGAGTCGGGAGCTGTTTTTT
15,-,TRBJ2-1,TRBD1,TRBV7-2,CASSSGQGPYNEQFF,TGTGCCAGCAGCTCCGGACAGGGGCCCTACAATGAGCAGTTCTTC
14,-,TRBJ2-5,-,TRBV2,CASREQSSQETQYF,TGTGCCAGCAGAGAACAGAGCTCCCAAGAGACCCAGTACTTC
15,-,TRBJ2-3,-,TRBV12-3/TRBV12-4,CASSRGGAAGDTQYF,TGTGCCAGCAGCCGAGGGGGGGCCGCGGGAGATACGCAGTATTTT
14,-,TRBJ1-6,-,TRBV30,CAWSVDSGVGPLHF,TGTGCCTGGAGTGTCGACAGTGGGGTTGGGCCCCTCCACTTT
15,few,TRBJ2-7,TRBD1,TRBV5-1,CASSLAPGTGTEQYF,TGCGCCAGCAGCTTGGCCCCCGGGACAGGGACCGAGCAGTACTTC
16,many,TRBJ2-3,-,TRBV5-1,CASSLAVVASTDTQYF,TGCGCCAGCAGCTTGGCCGTAGTAGCTAGCACAGATACGCAGTATTTT
14,-,TRBJ1-2,-,TRBV12-3/TRBV12-4,CASSRGNGYYGYTF,TGTGCCAGTAGCAGGGGTAATGGTTATTATGGCTACACCTTC
14,once,TRBJ1-1,-,TRBV6-4,CASSLPGEGTEAFF,TGTGCCAGCAGTCTACCAGGGGAAGGAACTGAAGCTTTCTTT
12,-,TRBJ2-4,-,TRBV20-1,CSAKRAKNIQYF,TGCAGTGCTAAGAGGGCCAAAAACATTCAGTACTTC
14,-,TRBJ1-2,-,TRBV6-5,CASSSDGTEYGYTF,TGTGCCAGCAGTTCCGACGGGACGGAGTATGGCTACACCTTC
15,-,TRBJ2-3,TRBD2,TRBV20-1,CSAPEAGGRADTQYF,TGCAGTGCCCCGGAGGCGGGGGGGCGAGCAGATACGCAGTATTTT
14,-,TRBJ2-7,TRBD1,TRBV6-5,CASGPGQGAHEQYF,TGTGCCAGCGGCCCGGGACAGGGGGCCCACGAGCAGTACTTC
14,few,TRBJ2-1,-,TRBV5-1,CASSRGSSGNEQFF,TGCGCCAGCAGCCGCGGTAGTAGCGGCAATGAGCAGTTCTTC
17,few,TRBJ2-3,-,TRBV7-2,CASSLPRTGTPTDTQYF,TGTGCCAGCAGCCTCCCCCGGACCGGGACCCCCACAGATACGCAGTATTTT
12,few,TRBJ1-3,-,TRBV2,CASRVGRNTIYF,TGTGCCAGCAGGGTAGGGAGAAACACCATATATTTT
17,-,TRBJ2-5,TRBD2,TRBV5-6,CASSLLGLAGRQETQYF,TGTGCCAGCAGCCTGCTGGGTCTAGCGGGGCGTCAAGAGACCCAGTACTTC
11,few,TRBJ2-7,-,TRBV29-1,CSVGNRYEQYF,TGCAGCGTTGGCAACCGTTACGAGCAGTACTTC
14,-,TRBJ2-2,-,TRBV29-1,CSVGGSPNTGELFF,TGCAGCGTTGGGGGCAGCCCGAACACCGGGGAGCTGTTTTTT
14,few,TRBJ1-5,-,TRBV4-3,CASSHDPGRQPQHF,TGCGCCAGCAGCCATGATCCGGGACGCCAGCCCCAGCATTTT
14,many,TRBJ1-1,-,TRBV7-2,CASMRGSMNTEAFF,TGTGCCAGCATGCGAGGGTCCATGAACACTGAAGCTTTCTTT
12,-,TRBJ1-1,-,TRBV6-6,CASTEDWTEAFF,TGTGCCAGCACCGAAGACTGGACTGAAGCTTTCTTT
17,-,TRBJ2-3,-,TRBV29-1,CSVGPSGGTPSTDTQYF,TGCAGCGTTGGCCCATCAGGGGGGACTCCTAGCACAGATACGCAGTATTTT
15,few,TRBJ2-1,-,TRBV11-3,CASAPAGGSYNEQFF,TGTGCCAGCGCCCCCGCCGGGGGATCCTACAATGAGCAGTTCTTC